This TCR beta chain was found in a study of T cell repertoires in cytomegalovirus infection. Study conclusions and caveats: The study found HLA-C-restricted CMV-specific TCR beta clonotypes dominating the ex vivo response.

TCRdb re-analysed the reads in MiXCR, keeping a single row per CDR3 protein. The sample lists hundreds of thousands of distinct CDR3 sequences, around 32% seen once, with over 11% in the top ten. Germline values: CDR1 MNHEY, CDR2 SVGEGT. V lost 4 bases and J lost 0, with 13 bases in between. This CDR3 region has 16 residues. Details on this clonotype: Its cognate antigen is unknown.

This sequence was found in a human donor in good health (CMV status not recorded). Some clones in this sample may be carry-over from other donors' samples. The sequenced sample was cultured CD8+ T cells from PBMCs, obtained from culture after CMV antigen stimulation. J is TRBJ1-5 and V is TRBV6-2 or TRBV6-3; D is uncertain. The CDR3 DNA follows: TGTGCCAGCAGTTTCTCCCTTTCGGATAGCAATCAGCCCCAGCATTTT. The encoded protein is CASSFSLSDSNQPQHF.